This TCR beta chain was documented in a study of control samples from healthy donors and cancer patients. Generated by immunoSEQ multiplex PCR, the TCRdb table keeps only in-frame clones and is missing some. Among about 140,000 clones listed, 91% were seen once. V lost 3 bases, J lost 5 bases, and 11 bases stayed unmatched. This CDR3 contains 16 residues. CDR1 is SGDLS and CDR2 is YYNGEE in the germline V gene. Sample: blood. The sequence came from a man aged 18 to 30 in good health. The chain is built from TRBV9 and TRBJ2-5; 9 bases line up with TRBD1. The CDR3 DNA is TGTGCCAGCAGCGAGACAGGGGGAGGACCCGGTGAGACCCAGTACTTC. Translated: CASSETGGGPGETQYF.